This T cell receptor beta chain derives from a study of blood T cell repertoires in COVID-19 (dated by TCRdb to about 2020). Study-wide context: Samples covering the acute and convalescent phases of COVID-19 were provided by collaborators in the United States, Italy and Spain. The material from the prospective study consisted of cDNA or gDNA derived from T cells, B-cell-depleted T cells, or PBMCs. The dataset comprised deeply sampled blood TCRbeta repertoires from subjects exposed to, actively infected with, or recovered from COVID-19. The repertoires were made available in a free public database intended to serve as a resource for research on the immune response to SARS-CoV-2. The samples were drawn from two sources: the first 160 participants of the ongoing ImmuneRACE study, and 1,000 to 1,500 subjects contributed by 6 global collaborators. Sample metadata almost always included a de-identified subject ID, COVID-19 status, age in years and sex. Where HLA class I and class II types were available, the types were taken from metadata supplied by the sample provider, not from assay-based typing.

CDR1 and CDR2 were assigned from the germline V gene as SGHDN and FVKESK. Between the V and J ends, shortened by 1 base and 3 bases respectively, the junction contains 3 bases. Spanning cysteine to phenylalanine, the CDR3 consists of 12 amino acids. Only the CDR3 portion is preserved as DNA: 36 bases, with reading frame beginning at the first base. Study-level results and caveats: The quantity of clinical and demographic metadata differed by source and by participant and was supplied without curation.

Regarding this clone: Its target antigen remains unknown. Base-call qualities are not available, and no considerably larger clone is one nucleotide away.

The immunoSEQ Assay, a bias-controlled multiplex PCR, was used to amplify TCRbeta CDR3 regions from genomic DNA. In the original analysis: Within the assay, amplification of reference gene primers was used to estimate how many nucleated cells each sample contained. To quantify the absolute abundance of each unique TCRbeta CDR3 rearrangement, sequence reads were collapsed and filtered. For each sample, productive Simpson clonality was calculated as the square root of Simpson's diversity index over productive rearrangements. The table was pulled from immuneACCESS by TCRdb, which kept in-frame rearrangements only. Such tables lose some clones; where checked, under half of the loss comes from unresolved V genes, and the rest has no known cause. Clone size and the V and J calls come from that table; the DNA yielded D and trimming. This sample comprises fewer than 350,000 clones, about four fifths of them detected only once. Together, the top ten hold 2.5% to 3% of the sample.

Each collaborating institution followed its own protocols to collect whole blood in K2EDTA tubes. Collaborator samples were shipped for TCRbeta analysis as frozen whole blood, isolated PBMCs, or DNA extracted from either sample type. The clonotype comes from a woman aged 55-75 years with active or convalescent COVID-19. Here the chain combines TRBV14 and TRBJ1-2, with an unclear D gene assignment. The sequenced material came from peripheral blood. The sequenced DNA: TGTGCCAGCAGCCAAGTCGACTATGGCTACACCTTC. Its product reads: CASSQVDYGYTF. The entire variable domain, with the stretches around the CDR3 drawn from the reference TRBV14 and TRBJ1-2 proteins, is EAGVTQFPSHSVIEKGQTVTLRCDPISGHDNLYWYRRVMGKEIKFLLHFVKESKQDESGMPNNRFLAERTGGTYSTLKVQPAELEDSGVYFCASSQVDYGYTFGSGTRLTVV.